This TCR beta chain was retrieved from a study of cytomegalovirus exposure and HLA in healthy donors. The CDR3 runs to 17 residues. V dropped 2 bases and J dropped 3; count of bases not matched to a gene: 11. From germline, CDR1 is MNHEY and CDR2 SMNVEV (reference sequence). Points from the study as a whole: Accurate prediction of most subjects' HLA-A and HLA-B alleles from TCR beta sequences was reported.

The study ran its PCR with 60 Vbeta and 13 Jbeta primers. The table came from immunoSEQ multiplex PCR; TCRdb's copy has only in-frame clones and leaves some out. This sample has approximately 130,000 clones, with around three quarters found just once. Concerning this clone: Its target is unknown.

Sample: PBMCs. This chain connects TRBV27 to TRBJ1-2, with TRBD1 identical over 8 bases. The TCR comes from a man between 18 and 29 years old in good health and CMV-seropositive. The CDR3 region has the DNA TGTGCCAGCAGTTTAACTGGACAGGGACTTGGGTACTATGGCTACACCTTC. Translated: CASSLTGQGLGYYGYTF.